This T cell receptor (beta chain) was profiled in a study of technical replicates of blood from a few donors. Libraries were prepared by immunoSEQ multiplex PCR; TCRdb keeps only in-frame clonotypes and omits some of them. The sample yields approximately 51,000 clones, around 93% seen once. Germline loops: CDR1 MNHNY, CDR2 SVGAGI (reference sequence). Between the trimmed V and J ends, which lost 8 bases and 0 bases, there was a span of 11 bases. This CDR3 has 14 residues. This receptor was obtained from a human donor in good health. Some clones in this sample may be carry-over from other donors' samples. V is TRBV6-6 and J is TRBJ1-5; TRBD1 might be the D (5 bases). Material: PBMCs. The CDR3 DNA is TGTGCCAGCCACTCCGGGGGTAGCAATCAGCCCCAGCATTTT. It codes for CASHSGGSNQPQHF.